The 7 T cell receptor beta chains reported below all come from one sample, sequenced in a study of blood T cell repertoires in COVID-19. The table came from immunoSEQ multiplex PCR; TCRdb's copy has only in-frame clones and leaves some out. The table has hundreds of thousands of clones, around 80% seen once. Sequencing used peripheral blood. These receptors originate from a man older than 75 with acute or convalescent COVID-19.

This clone was seen a single time. DNA of the CDR3: TGTGCCACCAGCAGAGTTCTAGGAAACTTGTTTTTT. Translated: CATSRVLGNLFF. The chain uses TRBV15 and TRBJ2-2; D gene ambiguous. V was trimmed by 1 base and J by 15 bases, leaving 12 bases between them. There are 12 residues in the CDR3. CDR1 and CDR2 (germline): LNHNV, YYDKDF (reference sequence).

This chain links TRBV11-2 with TRBJ1-5; no clear D. Looked up from germline, CDR1 is SGHAT and CDR2 is FQNNGV. The germline V and J ends were trimmed by 0 bases and 4 bases, with 4 bases remaining between them. This CDR3 contains 13 residues. CDR3 DNA sequence: TGTGCCAGCAGCTTAGAGTCTAATCAGCCCCAGCATTTT. It specifies CASSLESNQPQHF.

The chain couples TRBV6-5 to TRBJ2-1; 10 bases fit TRBD2. The junction had 8 bases not matched to a gene; V was cut back by 2 bases and J by 10 bases. This CDR3 comprises 15 residues. CDR1 and CDR2 (germline): MNHEY, SVGAGI. CDR3: CASSYRSSGSGEQFF. CDR3 in DNA: TGTGCCAGCAGTTACCGGTCTAGCGGGAGCGGGGAGCAGTTCTTC.

A note on this clone: This same CDR3 is encoded by further DNA sequences in the sample. The V gene is TRBV7-9, the J gene TRBJ2-7; D ambiguous. This CDR3 region has 12 residues. V lost 3 bases to trimming and J lost 7 bases, with 10 bases between them. The germline V gene encodes CDR1 SEHNR and CDR2 FQNEAQ (reference sequence). DNA for the CDR3: TGTGCCAGCAGCTTGAGTCTCGGGGAGCAGTACTTC. This translates into CASSLSLGEQYF.

This chain uses TRBV3-1 (or the pseudogene TRBV3-2) with TRBJ2-5, with 8 positions matching TRBD1. J lost 5 bases, V lost 8 bases, and 22 bases had no gene match. Germline CDR1 reads LGHDT; CDR2 reads YNNKEL (reference sequence). The CDR3 is 18 amino acids. CDR3 DNA: TGTGCCAGCGCTTGGGGAGACAGGGGCCTATCGGGTAGGGAGACCCAGTACTTC. Translation gives CASAWGDRGLSGRETQYF.

CDR3 sequence (DNA): TGCAGTGAGCAGGGGATCGATGAGCAGTTCTTC. Translated: CSEQGIDEQFF. The rearrangement joins TRBV20-1 to TRBJ2-1; a possible D gene is TRBD1 (6 bases). CDR1 is DFQATT, CDR2 SNEGSKA, per germline (reference sequence). V was pared by 7 bases and J by 8 bases, with 12 bases between. The CDR3 is 11 residues long.

J is TRBJ2-1 and V is TRBV27; weak D call: TRBD2 (5 bases). The CDR3 covers 14 residues. Looked up from germline, CDR1 is MNHEY and CDR2 is SMNVEV (reference sequence). Trimming stripped 1 base from V and 8 bases from J, with 12 bases between. CDR3 sequence: CASSLFGGVDEQFF. CDR3 coding DNA: TGTGCCAGCAGTTTATTTGGAGGCGTTGATGAGCAGTTCTTC.